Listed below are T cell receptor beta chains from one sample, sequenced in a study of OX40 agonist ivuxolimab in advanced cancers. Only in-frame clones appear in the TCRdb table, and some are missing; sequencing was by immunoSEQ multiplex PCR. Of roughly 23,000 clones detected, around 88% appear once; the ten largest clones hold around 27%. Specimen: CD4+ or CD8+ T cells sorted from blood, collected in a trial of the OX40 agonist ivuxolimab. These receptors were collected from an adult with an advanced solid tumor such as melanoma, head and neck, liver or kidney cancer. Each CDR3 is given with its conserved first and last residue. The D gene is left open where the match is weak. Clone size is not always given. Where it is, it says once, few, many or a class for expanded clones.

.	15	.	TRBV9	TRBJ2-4	CASSEGATAKNIQYF	TGTGCCAGCAGCGAGGGTGCGACAGCCAAAAACATTCAGTACTTC
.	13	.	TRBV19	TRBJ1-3	CASSISSGNTIYF	TGTGCCAGTAGTATAAGCTCTGGAAACACCATATATTTT
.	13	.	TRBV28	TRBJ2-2	CASSWGRGRELFF	TGTGCCAGCAGTTGGGGACGAGGGAGAGAGCTGTTTTTT
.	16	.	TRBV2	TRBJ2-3	CASQPSRGLAADTQYF	TGTGCCAGCCAGCCCTCCCGTGGGCTAGCTGCAGATACGCAGTATTTT
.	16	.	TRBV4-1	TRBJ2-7	CASSHGPNQNSYEQYF	TGCGCCAGCAGCCATGGGCCAAACCAAAACTCCTACGAGCAGTACTTC
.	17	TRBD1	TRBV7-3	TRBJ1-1	CASSFRTGMNIWTEAFF	TGTGCCAGCAGCTTCCGGACAGGGATGAACATTTGGACTGAAGCTTTCTTT
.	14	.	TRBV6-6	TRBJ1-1	CASREVGFGTEAFF	TGTGCCAGCAGGGAGGTGGGGTTTGGCACTGAAGCTTTCTTT
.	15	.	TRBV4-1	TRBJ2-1	CASSQDVTGYNEQFF	TGCGCCAGCAGCCAAGATGTTACGGGTTACAATGAGCAGTTCTTC
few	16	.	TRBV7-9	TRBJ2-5	CASSLIGGEDQETQYF	TGTGCCAGCAGCTTAATAGGAGGGGAGGATCAAGAGACCCAGTACTTC
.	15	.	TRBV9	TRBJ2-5	CASSDGDRDIETQYF	TGTGCCAGCAGCGATGGGGACCGGGACATAGAGACCCAGTACTTC
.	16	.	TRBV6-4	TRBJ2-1	CASSEGARGSAKEQFF	TGTGCCAGCAGTGAGGGGGCCCGCGGCTCGGCTAAGGAGCAGTTCTTC
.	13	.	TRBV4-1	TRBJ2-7	CASSQVVSYEQYF	TGCGCCAGCAGCCAAGTTGTGTCCTACGAGCAGTACTTC
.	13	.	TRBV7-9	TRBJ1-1	CASSPGTATEAFF	TGTGCCAGCAGTCCCGGAACGGCCACTGAAGCTTTCTTT
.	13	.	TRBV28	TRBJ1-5	CASSLVSNQPQHF	TGTGCCAGCAGCCTAGTGAGCAATCAGCCCCAGCATTTT
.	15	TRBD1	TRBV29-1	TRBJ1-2	CSVVWDREIDYGYTF	TGCAGCGTTGTTTGGGACAGGGAAATCGACTATGGCTACACCTTC
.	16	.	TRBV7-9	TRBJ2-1	CASSLQGIGSYNEQFF	TGTGCCAGCAGCTTACAAGGGATAGGGTCTTACAATGAGCAGTTCTTC
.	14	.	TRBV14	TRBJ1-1	CASSLGQLNTEAFF	TGTGCCAGCAGCCTTGGACAGTTGAACACTGAAGCTTTCTTT
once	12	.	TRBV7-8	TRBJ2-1	CASSLRTDEQFF	TGTGCCAGCAGCTTAAGGACCGATGAGCAGTTCTTC
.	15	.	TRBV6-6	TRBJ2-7	CASSYSGRSSYEQYF	TGTGCCAGCAGTTACTCGGGGCGGAGCTCCTACGAGCAGTACTTC
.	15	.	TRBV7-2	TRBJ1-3	CASSLGWGTGNTIYF	TGTGCCAGCAGTTTGGGGTGGGGTACTGGAAACACCATATATTTT
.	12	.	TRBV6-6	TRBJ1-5	CASSYLNQPQHF	TGTGCCAGCAGTTACTTAAATCAGCCCCAGCATTTT
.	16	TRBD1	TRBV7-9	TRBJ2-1	CASSQASGQRGNEQFF	TGTGCCAGCAGCCAAGCATCGGGACAGCGAGGGAATGAGCAGTTCTTC
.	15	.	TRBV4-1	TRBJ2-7	CASSQRSGSSYEQYF	TGCGCCAGCAGCCAACGGAGCGGTAGCTCCTACGAGCAGTACTTC
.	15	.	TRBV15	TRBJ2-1	CATSIRLPYDDEQFF	TGTGCCACCAGCATTAGACTCCCTTACGACGATGAGCAGTTCTTC
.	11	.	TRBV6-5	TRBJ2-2	CASSFSGELFF	TGTGCCAGCAGTTTCTCCGGGGAGCTGTTTTTT
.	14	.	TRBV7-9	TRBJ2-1	CASSPARLYNEQFF	TGTGCCAGCAGCCCAGCTCGGCTTTACAATGAGCAGTTCTTC
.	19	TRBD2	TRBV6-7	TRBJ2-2	CASSSPRTSGKQEHRGAVF	TGTGCCAGCAGTTCCCCCAGGACTAGCGGGAAACAGGAACACCGGGGAGCTGTTTTT
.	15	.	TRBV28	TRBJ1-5	CASSLTENSNQPQHF	TGTGCCAGCAGTTTGACGGAGAATAGCAATCAGCCCCAGCATTTT
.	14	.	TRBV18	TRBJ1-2	CASSLTGGTYGYTF	TGTGCCAGCTCACTGACCGGTGGGACCTATGGCTACACCTTC
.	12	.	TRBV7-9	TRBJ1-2	CASSLAAAGCTF	TGTGCCAGCAGCTTAGCGGCAGCTGGCTGCACCTTC
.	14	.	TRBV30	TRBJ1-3	CAWTWEGYGNTIYF	TGTGCCTGGACTTGGGAGGGTTATGGAAACACCATATATTTT
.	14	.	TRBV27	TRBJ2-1	CASSWGQSSNEQFF	TGTGCCAGCAGTTGGGGACAAAGCAGCAATGAGCAGTTCTTC
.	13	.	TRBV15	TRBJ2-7	CATSKGGSYEQYF	TGTGCCACCAGCAAGGGGGGCTCCTACGAGCAGTACTTC
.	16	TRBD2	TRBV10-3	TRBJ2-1	CAISESLAGARDEQFF	TGTGCCATCAGTGAGTCACTAGCGGGGGCAAGGGATGAGCAGTTCTTC
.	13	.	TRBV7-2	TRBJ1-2	CASSSWPPYGYTF	TGTGCCAGCAGCTCCTGGCCCCCATATGGCTACACCTTC
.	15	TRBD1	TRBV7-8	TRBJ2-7	CASSLTGQSSYEQYF	TGTGCCAGCAGCTTAACGGGACAGAGCTCCTACGAGCAGTACTTC
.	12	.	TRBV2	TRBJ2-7	CASSVFKYEQYF	TGTGCCAGCAGTGTGTTCAAGTACGAGCAGTACTTC
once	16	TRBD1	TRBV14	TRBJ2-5	CASSRHPGQGRETQYF	TGTGCCAGCAGCCGGCATCCGGGACAGGGTCGGGAGACCCAGTACTTC
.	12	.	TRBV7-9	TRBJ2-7	CASSRWGGEQYF	TGTGCCAGCAGCAGGTGGGGCGGCGAGCAGTACTTC
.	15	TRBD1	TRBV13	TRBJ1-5	CASSIGQGAYQPQHF	TGTGCCAGCAGCATCGGACAGGGGGCTTACCAGCCCCAGCATTTT